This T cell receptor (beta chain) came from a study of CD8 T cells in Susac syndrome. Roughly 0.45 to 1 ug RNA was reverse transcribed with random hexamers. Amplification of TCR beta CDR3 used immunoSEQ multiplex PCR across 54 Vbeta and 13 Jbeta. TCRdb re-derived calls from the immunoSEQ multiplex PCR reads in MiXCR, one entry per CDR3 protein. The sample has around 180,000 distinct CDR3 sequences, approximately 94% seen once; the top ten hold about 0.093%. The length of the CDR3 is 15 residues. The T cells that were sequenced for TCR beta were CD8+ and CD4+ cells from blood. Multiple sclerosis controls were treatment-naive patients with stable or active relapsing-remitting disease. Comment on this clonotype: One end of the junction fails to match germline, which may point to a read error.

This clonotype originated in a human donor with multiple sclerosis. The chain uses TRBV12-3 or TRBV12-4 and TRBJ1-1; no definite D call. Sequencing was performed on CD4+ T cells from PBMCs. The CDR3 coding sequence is TGTGCCAGCAATCAGGACCCGTTACGGAACACTGAAGTTTTCTTT. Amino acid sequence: CASNQDPLRNTEVFF.